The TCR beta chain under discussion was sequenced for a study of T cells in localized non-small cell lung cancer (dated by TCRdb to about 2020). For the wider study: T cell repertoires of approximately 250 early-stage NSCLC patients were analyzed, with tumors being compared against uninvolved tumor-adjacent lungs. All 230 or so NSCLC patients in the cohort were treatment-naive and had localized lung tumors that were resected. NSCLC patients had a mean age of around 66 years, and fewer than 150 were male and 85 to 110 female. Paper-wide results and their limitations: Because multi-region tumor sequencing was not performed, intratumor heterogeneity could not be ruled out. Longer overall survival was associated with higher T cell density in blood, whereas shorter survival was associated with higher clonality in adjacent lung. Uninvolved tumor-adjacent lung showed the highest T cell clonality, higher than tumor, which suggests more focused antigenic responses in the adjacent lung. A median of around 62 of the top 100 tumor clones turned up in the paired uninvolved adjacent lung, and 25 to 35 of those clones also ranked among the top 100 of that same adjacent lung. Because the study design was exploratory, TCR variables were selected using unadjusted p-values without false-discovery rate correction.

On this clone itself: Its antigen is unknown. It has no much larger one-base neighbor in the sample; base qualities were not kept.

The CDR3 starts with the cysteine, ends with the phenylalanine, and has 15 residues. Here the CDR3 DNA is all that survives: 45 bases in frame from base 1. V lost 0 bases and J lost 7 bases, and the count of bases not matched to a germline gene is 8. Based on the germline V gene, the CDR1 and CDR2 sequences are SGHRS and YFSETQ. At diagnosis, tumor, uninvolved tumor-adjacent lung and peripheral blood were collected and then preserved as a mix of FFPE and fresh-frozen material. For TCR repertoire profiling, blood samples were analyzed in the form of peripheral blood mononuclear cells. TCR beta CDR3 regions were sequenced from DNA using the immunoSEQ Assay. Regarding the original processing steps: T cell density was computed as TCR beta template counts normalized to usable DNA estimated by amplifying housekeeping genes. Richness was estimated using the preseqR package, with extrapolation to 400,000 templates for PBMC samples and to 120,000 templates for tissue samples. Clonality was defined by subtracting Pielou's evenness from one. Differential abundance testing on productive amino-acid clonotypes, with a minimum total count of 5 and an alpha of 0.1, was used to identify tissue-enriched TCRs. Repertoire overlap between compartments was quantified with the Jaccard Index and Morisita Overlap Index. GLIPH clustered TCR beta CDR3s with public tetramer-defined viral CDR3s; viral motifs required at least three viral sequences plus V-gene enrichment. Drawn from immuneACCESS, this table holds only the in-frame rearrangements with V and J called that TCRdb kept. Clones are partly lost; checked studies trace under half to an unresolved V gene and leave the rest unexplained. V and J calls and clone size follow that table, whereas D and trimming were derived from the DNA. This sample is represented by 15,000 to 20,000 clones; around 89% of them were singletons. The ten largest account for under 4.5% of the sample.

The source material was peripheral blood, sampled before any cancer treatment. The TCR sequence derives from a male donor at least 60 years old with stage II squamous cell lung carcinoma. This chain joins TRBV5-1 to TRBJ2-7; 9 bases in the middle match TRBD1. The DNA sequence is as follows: TGCGCCAGCAGCTTGGCCGGGACAGGGCTGGAGGAGCAGTACTTC. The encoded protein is CASSLAGTGLEEQYF.